The 25 T cell receptor beta chains listed next were all sequenced from one sample in a study of CD8 T cells in seronegative destructive rheumatoid arthritis. TCRdb's table, derived via immunoSEQ multiplex PCR, lists solely in-frame clones and lacks some. In the table there are under 15,000 clones, roughly four fifths of which are singletons. Material for sequencing was CD8+ T cells from blood. These receptors were taken from a woman aged 30-49 years with seronegative destructive rheumatoid arthritis.

This chain links TRBV14 with TRBJ1-1; D gene uncertain. Trimming stripped 0 bases from V and 1 base from J, with 12 bases between. CDR3 length: 16 residues. CDR1 and CDR2 from the germline V gene are SGHDN and FVKESK. The CDR3 nucleotides read TGTGCCAGCAGCCAAGACTTGGTAGAATGGAACACTGAAGCTTTCTTT. This codes for CASSQDLVEWNTEAFF.

The gene calls are TRBV4-1 and TRBJ2-5; the D is unclear. This CDR3 comprises 15 residues. Looked up from germline, CDR1 is MGHRA and CDR2 is YSYEKL. Trimming shortened V by 1 base and J by 2 bases, and 11 bases separated the two germline ends. The CDR3 protein is CASSQAPPLQETQYF. Written as DNA, the CDR3 is TGCGCCAGCAGCCAAGCCCCTCCCCTGCAAGAGACCCAGTACTTC.

The CDR3: CASRSLPDSGVTEAFF. The CDR3 nucleotides read TGTGCCAGCAGATCCCTCCCGGACAGTGGGGTCACTGAAGCTTTCTTT. The rearrangement links TRBV7-6 to TRBJ1-1; possibly TRBD1 for D (6 bases). The germline V and J ends were trimmed by 6 bases and 4 bases, with 21 bases remaining between them. CDR3 length: 16 residues. Germline-derived CDR1 and CDR2 are SGHVS and FNYEAQ.

The chain combines TRBV9 with TRBJ2-3; TRBD2 agrees at 9 bases. The germline gives CDR1 SGDLS, CDR2 YYNGEE. There are 18 residues in the CDR3. V was clipped by 1 base and J by 5 bases; unmatched bases: 14. The CDR3 here is CASSVRIGVAGVQDTQYF. For the CDR3, the DNA is TGTGCCAGCAGCGTAAGGATCGGGGTAGCGGGGGTCCAAGATACGCAGTATTTT. The full variable domain, with the rest looked up from reference TRBV9 and TRBJ2-3, is DSGVTQTPKHLITATGQRVTLRCSPRSGDLSVYWYQQSLDQGLQFLIQYYNGEERAKGNILERFSAQQFPDLHSELNLSSLELGDSALYFCASSVRIGVAGVQDTQYFGPGTRLTVL.

The V gene is TRBV7-9, the J gene TRBJ2-1, with D unresolved. The germline V gene has CDR1 SEHNR and CDR2 FQNEAQ (reference sequence). The CDR3 extends over 12 amino acids. Between the trimmed V and J ends, which lost 1 base and 7 bases, there was a span of 5 bases. The CDR3 nucleotides read TGTGCCAGCAGCTTAGTGCGAAATGAGCAGTTCTTC. This codes for CASSLVRNEQFF. Drawing the rest from reference TRBV7-9 and TRBJ2-1, the complete variable domain is DTGVSQNPRHKITKRGQNVTFRCDPISEHNRLYWYRQTLGQGPEFLTYFQNEAQLEKSRLLSDRFSAERPKGSFSTLEIQRTEQGDSAMYLCASSLVRNEQFFGPGTRLTVL.

The CDR3 sequence is CASSVAGHSNSPLHF. The CDR3, as DNA: TGTGCCAGCAGCGTAGCAGGGCATTCGAATTCACCCCTCCACTTT. The chain couples TRBV9 to TRBJ1-6; TRBD1 is a possible D gene (5 bases). Deletions cut 0 bases from V and 7 bases from J, with 11 bases between. Per germline, CDR1 SGDLS and CDR2 YYNGEE. This CDR3 has 15 amino acids. Together with reference TRBV9 and TRBJ1-6, the CDR3 gives the full variable domain: DSGVTQTPKHLITATGQRVTLRCSPRSGDLSVYWYQQSLDQGLQFLIQYYNGEERAKGNILERFSAQQFPDLHSELNLSSLELGDSALYFCASSVAGHSNSPLHFGNGTRLTVT.

This clone showed up just a few times. CDR3 DNA: TGTGCCAGCAGTGATTTGAAGGGGAGGAGTGAGGCTACGCAGTATTTT. It encodes CASSDLKGRSEATQYF. The chain recombines TRBV6-1 with TRBJ2-3; tentative D call: TRBD2 (6 bases). The CDR3 is 16 amino acids. Per the germline V gene, CDR1 is MNHNS and CDR2 is SASEGT. Trimming cost V 3 bases and J 8 bases, with 21 bases left between them.

This chain links TRBV27 with TRBJ2-7, with 13 bases identical to TRBD2. V trimming: 5 bases; J trimming: 5 bases; junction bases outside the gene matches: 3. The CDR3 is made up of 14 amino acids. Germline V gene data show CDR1 as MNHEY and CDR2 as SMNVEV (reference sequence). The CDR3 region is CASSAGTSGNEQYF. The CDR3 DNA is TGTGCCAGCAGTGCCGGGACTAGCGGGAACGAGCAGTACTTC.

J is TRBJ2-4 and V is TRBV4-2; weak D call: TRBD1 (6 bases). Trimming pared 3 bases from V and 5 bases from J, leaving 8 bases between. The CDR3 has 13 residues. CDR1 and CDR2 (germline): LGHNA, YNFKEQ. CDR3 sequence reads: CASSQGAENIQYF. CDR3 coding DNA: TGTGCCAGCAGCCAGGGGGCGGAAAACATTCAGTACTTC.

This chain links TRBV2 with TRBJ1-2; 7 positions match TRBD1. The CDR3 sequence is 13 residues long. The V segment lost 6 bases and the J segment 8 bases; nucleotides outside the gene matches: 9. CDR1 and CDR2 from the germline V gene are SNHLY and FYNNEI. The CDR3 spells CASRNTGAEGYTF. The CDR3 bases are TGTGCCAGCAGAAACACAGGGGCGGAGGGCTACACCTTC. The full variable domain, in which reference TRBV2 and TRBJ1-2 provide the parts outside the CDR3, is EPEVTQTPSHQVTQMGQEVILRCVPISNHLYFYWYRQILGQKVEFLVSFYNNEISEKSEIFDDQFSVERPDGSNFTLKIRSTKLEDSAMYFCASRNTGAEGYTFGSGTRLTVV.

This sequence joins TRBV13 and TRBJ1-6; TRBD1 matches 9 bases. The V gene's germline CDR1 is PRHDT and CDR2 FYEKMQ (reference sequence). CDR3 length equals 14 residues. The V gene end was trimmed by 8 bases and the J gene end by 10 bases; junction bases not matched to a gene: 9. CDR3 sequence (DNA): TGTGCCAGCGGGCCGGGACAGGGTCTCTCACCCCTCCACTTT. Translating it yields CASGPGQGLSPLHF.

This clone was counted a few times. This chain uses TRBV4-1 with TRBJ1-4, with D possibly being TRBD1 (5 bases). V lost 5 bases, J lost 7 bases, and 14 bases lay in between. The germline gives CDR1 MGHRA, CDR2 YSYEKL. The CDR3 extends over 14 amino acids. CDR3 sequence reads: CASSFRDSPEKLFF. In DNA form, the CDR3 reads TGCGCCAGCAGCTTTAGAGACAGTCCTGAAAAACTGTTTTTT.

The V and J genes are TRBV12-5 and TRBJ1-1; D not certain. Per the germline V gene, CDR1 is LGHNT and CDR2 is FRNRAP. V lost 2 bases and J lost 4, with 5 bases in between. The CDR3 is 12 amino acids. In DNA, the CDR3 is TGTGCTAGTGGTTTGTCCGTCACTGAAGCTTTCTTT. It translates to CASGLSVTEAFF.

The rearrangement joins TRBV19 to TRBJ2-5; D ambiguous. The ends were cut back, 2 bases at V and 2 bases at J, with 12 bases in the middle. The CDR3 covers 15 residues. Looked up from germline, CDR1 is LNHDA and CDR2 is SQIVND (reference sequence). Written as DNA, the CDR3 is TGTGCCAGTAGTATATGGAACGAGGATCAAGAGACCCAGTACTTC. It translates to CASSIWNEDQETQYF.

V and J are TRBV9 and TRBJ2-7, with 12 bases fitting TRBD2. Germline V gene lookup returns CDR1 SGDLS and CDR2 YYNGEE. The V gene end was trimmed by 0 bases and the J gene end by 3 bases; junction bases not matched to a gene: 7. The CDR3 has 17 amino acids. The CDR3, as DNA: TGTGCCAGCAGCGTAGGGACTAGCGGGGAAGAAAACTACGAGCAGTACTTC. Translated, it gives CASSVGTSGEENYEQYF.

The chain joins TRBV19 to TRBJ1-6; D is uncertain. This CDR3 contains 14 residues. Germline CDR1 LNHDA, CDR2 SQIVND (reference sequence). The germline V and J ends were trimmed by 6 bases and 5 bases, with 11 bases remaining between them. The CDR3 region has the DNA TGTGCCAGTAGCCCCGCAGTCGATAATTCACCCCTCCACTTT. It is translated as CASSPAVDNSPLHF.

The chain is built from TRBV2 and TRBJ1-5; D remains ambiguous. With 3 bases removed from V and 0 bases from J, the gap between germline ends came to 9 bases. This CDR3 has 15 residues. Germline V gives CDR1 SNHLY, CDR2 FYNNEI. The CDR3 DNA reads TGTGCCAGCAGTGATTCCCAGGCTAGCAATCAGCCCCAGCATTTT. Amino acids: CASSDSQASNQPQHF.

This clone has a single count. The V call is TRBV7-9, the J call TRBJ2-4; the D gene is possibly TRBD2 (5 bases). The germline gives CDR1 SEHNR, CDR2 FQNEAQ (reference sequence). V lost 1 base and J 8 bases, leaving 12 bases between the germline ends. The CDR3 is made up of 14 amino acids. CDR3 protein: CASSLEVTSHIQYF. The CDR3 bases are TGTGCCAGCAGCTTAGAGGTTACTAGTCACATTCAGTACTTC.

The V and J genes are TRBV7-9 and TRBJ2-1; TRBD2 matches at 11 bases. The CDR3 spans 17 residues. Looked up from germline, CDR1 is SEHNR and CDR2 is FQNEAQ (reference sequence). V was pared by 1 base and J by 3 bases, with 5 bases of the junction left unmatched. The CDR3 DNA follows: TGTGCCAGCAGCTTAGGCCTAGCGGGGGGTCACTACAATGAGCAGTTCTTC. It specifies CASSLGLAGGHYNEQFF. Full variable domain (outside the CDR3, taken from reference TRBV7-9 and TRBJ2-1): DTGVSQNPRHKITKRGQNVTFRCDPISEHNRLYWYRQTLGQGPEFLTYFQNEAQLEKSRLLSDRFSAERPKGSFSTLEIQRTEQGDSAMYLCASSLGLAGGHYNEQFFGPGTRLTVL.

V gene TRBV4-1 combines with J gene TRBJ1-2, with 12 nucleotides matching TRBD1. This CDR3 is built from 16 residues. Germline V CDR1 and CDR2: MGHRA, YSYEKL. V was pared by 3 bases and J by 0 bases, with 2 bases of the junction left unmatched. The CDR3 DNA follows: TGCGCCAGCAGCCAGGGACAGGGGGCACCTAACTATGGCTACACCTTC. It is translated as CASSQGQGAPNYGYTF.

This clone showed up just a few times. The chain is built from TRBV27 and TRBJ2-3; D is possibly TRBD2 (5 bases). The CDR3 covers 13 residues. Trimming shortened V by 4 bases and J by 8 bases, and 13 bases separated the two germline ends. The germline CDR1 and CDR2 sequences are MNHEY and SMNVEV (reference sequence). CDR3 sequence reads: CASSYTSAGTQYF. As DNA, the CDR3 is TGTGCCAGCAGTTACACCTCGGCGGGTACGCAGTATTTT.

The chain carries TRBV5-1 and TRBJ1-1; tentatively, D is TRBD1 (6 bases). This CDR3 region has 14 residues. The ends were cut back, 4 bases at V and 2 bases at J, with 12 bases in the middle. Germline lookup yields CDR1 SGHRS and CDR2 YFSETQ. In DNA, the CDR3 is TGCGCCAGCAGCCCGGCGGACAGTAACACTGAAGCTTTCTTT. Its translation: CASSPADSNTEAFF. Supplemented by reference TRBV5-1 and TRBJ1-1, the full variable domain reads KAGVTQTPRYLIKTRGQQVTLSCSPISGHRSVSWYQQTPGQGLQFLFEYFSETQRNKGNFPGRFSGRQFSNSRSEMNVSTLELGDSALYLCASSPADSNTEAFFGQGTRLTVV.

The rearrangement joins TRBV7-9 to TRBJ2-2, with 7 positions matching TRBD1. In germline, CDR1 is SEHNR, CDR2 FQNEAQ (reference sequence). The V and J ends lost 5 bases and 6 bases, in that order; junction bases with no gene match: 3. CDR3 length: 13 residues. The CDR3 spells CASSHQGAGELFF. The CDR3 nucleotides read TGTGCCAGCAGCCACCAGGGGGCCGGGGAGCTGTTTTTT.

The chain links TRBV4-1 to TRBJ1-6, with D uncertain. V shed 4 bases and J shed 0 bases, with 13 bases lying between them. Germline assignment: CDR1 MGHRA and CDR2 YSYEKL. The CDR3 spans 17 residues. CDR3 sequence: CASSRGEESSYNSPLHF. The CDR3 region has the DNA TGCGCCAGCAGCCGTGGGGAGGAGAGCTCCTATAATTCACCCCTCCACTTT.

The chain employs TRBV6-1 and TRBJ2-3; D is possibly TRBD2 (5 bases). V lost 7 bases and J 0 bases, leaving 14 bases between the germline ends. Germline V gene data show CDR1 as MNHNS and CDR2 as SASEGT. The CDR3 runs to 15 residues. The CDR3 here is CASKRGRLSTDTQYF. CDR3 sequence (DNA): TGTGCCAGCAAACGGGGAAGGCTAAGCACAGATACGCAGTATTTT.